The rows below give T cell receptor beta chains drawn from one sample of a study of control samples from healthy donors and cancer patients. Method: immunoSEQ multiplex PCR; TCRdb's copy keeps in-frame clones and lacks some. Counted here are about 130,000 clones, 80% to 95% occurring once; the ten biggest clones make up around 8.1%. The sequenced material came from blood. These receptors were obtained from a man younger than 35 in good health. Each CDR3 is given with its conserved first and last residue. A D gene is named only where the DNA matches it firmly. Only part of the rows carry a size: once, few, many, or a class if the clone is expanded.

D	V	length	size	J	DNA	CDR3
NA	TRBV5-1	14	NA	TRBJ2-5	TGCGCCAGCAGCTTGGACAGGGTTAGGGAGACCCAGTACTTC	CASSLDRVRETQYF
TRBD1	TRBV29-1	15	NA	TRBJ1-4	TGCAGCGTTGGGCCGGGACAGGCAACTAATGAAAAACTGTTTTTT	CSVGPGQATNEKLFF
NA	TRBV30	16	NA	TRBJ1-3	TGTGCCTGGAGTGTAGGTTACGGGGCCTCTGGAAACACCATATATTTT	CAWSVGYGASGNTIYF
NA	TRBV5-1	13	NA	TRBJ1-2	TGCGCCAGCAGCTTGGGTGGGTTGGATGGCTACACCTTC	CASSLGGLDGYTF
NA	TRBV2	13	NA	TRBJ1-5	TGTGCCAGCAGTGAAGGCCACAGGCAGCCCCAGCATTTT	CASSEGHRQPQHF
NA	TRBV7-3	14	NA	TRBJ2-3	TGTGCCAGCAGCCTGGACGGAACCACAGATACGCAGTATTTT	CASSLDGTTDTQYF
NA	TRBV19	18	NA	TRBJ1-3	TGTGCCAGTAGTATTCGGCTTCGGGGGGCGAGCTCTGGAAACACCATATATTTT	CASSIRLRGASSGNTIYF
NA	TRBV6-5	15	NA	TRBJ1-2	TGTGCCAGCAGGGCAACCGTCGGGGGTGGCTATGGCTACACCTTC	CASRATVGGGYGYTF
TRBD1	TRBV30	13	NA	TRBJ2-1	TGTGCCTGGAGTGAACAGGGGGCAGGTGAGCAGTTCTTC	CAWSEQGAGEQFF
TRBD1	TRBV30	15	NA	TRBJ1-5	TGTGCCTGGAGTGTAAGGGGGCAGGGGCATCAGCCCCAGCATTTT	CAWSVRGQGHQPQHF
TRBD1	TRBV10-3	14	few	TRBJ1-2	TGTGCCATCAGTGCGTCGGTTACAGGGGGAGGCTACACCTTC	CAISASVTGGGYTF
NA	TRBV19	14	NA	TRBJ1-3	TGTGCCAGTAGCCTGGGAAACCGTGGAAACACCATATATTTT	CASSLGNRGNTIYF
NA	TRBV2	14	NA	TRBJ2-3	TGTGCCAGCAGTTTTAGGACAGGCACAGATACGCAGTATTTT	CASSFRTGTDTQYF
NA	TRBV6-4	13	few	TRBJ2-2	TGTGCCAGCGAGGAAGGGGAAACCGGGGAGCTGTTTTTT	CASEEGETGELFF
TRBD1	TRBV5-1	14	NA	TRBJ1-1	TGCGCCAGCAGCTTGCGGACAGGGTCGGCTGAAGCTTTCTTT	CASSLRTGSAEAFF
TRBD2	TRBV7-9	16	NA	TRBJ2-3	TGTGCCAGCAGGGAGACTAGCGGGGGGGAAGGAGATACGCAGTATTTT	CASRETSGGEGDTQYF
NA	TRBV30	12	NA	TRBJ2-7	TGTGCCTGGAGTGTCGTGGGATACGAGCAGTACTTC	CAWSVVGYEQYF
NA	TRBV25-1	15	NA	TRBJ1-5	TGTGCCAGCAGTGAATTCGGACGGTCCGGGCAGCCCCAGCATTTT	CASSEFGRSGQPQHF
NA	TRBV30	13	NA	TRBJ1-1	TGTGCCTGGAGCCTGAGGGAGAACACTGAAGCTTTCTTT	CAWSLRENTEAFF
TRBD1	TRBV7-3	15	NA	TRBJ1-2	TGTGCCAGCAGCTTATCGGCAGGGGGTTACTATGGCTACACCTTC	CASSLSAGGYYGYTF
NA	TRBV5-4	13	NA	TRBJ1-5	TGTGCCAGCAGCTTGAATCTGAATCAGCCCCAGCATTTT	CASSLNLNQPQHF
TRBD2	TRBV5-4	16	NA	TRBJ2-2	TGTGCCAGCAGCTTAGGACTAGCGGGGAGGACCGGGGAGCTGTTTTTT	CASSLGLAGRTGELFF
NA	TRBV9	13	NA	TRBJ1-1	TGTGCCACCGGCCCTGGACAGAACACTGAAGCTTTCTTT	CATGPGQNTEAFF
NA	TRBV15	12	NA	TRBJ1-2	TGTGCCACCAGCTCGACTGTATATGGCTACACCTTC	CATSSTVYGYTF
TRBD2	TRBV9	15	NA	TRBJ2-1	TGTGCCAGCAGCGTAGTAGGCGGGGGCTACAATGAGCAGTTCTTC	CASSVVGGGYNEQFF
NA	TRBV7-2	12	NA	TRBJ1-5	TGTGCCAGCAGCTTGTACAATCAGCCCCAGCATTTT	CASSLYNQPQHF
NA	TRBV5-8	13	NA	TRBJ1-2	TGTGCCAGCAGCTACAACCCCGGGGACGGCTACACCTTC	CASSYNPGDGYTF